Given below is one T cell receptor (beta chain) in context. The antigen remains unidentified. Naive and memory CD4+ T cells were cultured with CEF, then survey-sequenced. Clones were read by immunoSEQ multiplex PCR, and TCRdb kept only the in-frame ones, dropping some. The sample has approximately 36,000 clones; approximately 80% are singletons. Naive or memory CD4+ cells were cultured 1:1 with T cell-depleted PBMCs plus CEF. This sample was included in a study of CD4 T cells in relation to SARS-CoV-2 and coronaviruses. About the study: Patient ages ranged from about 20 to 80, median 38. Regarding the study as a whole: Samples before the pandemic and after infection were not matched within any donor.

Source material: naive CD4+ T cells from PBMCs, cultured in vitro. The subset is: naive CD4+ T cells isolated by negative enrichment. The source of this sequence is an adult with COVID-19.

In nucleotides, the CDR3 is TGTGCCAGCAGCCCTCTAGCGGGAGGGATGGGGGATACGCAGTATTTT. This codes for CASSPLAGGMGDTQYF. This chain uses TRBV6-2 or TRBV6-3 with TRBJ2-3, with TRBD2 matching 12 bases. V trimming: 6 bases; J trimming: 6 bases; junction bases outside the gene matches: 10. CDR3 length: 16 amino acids. Germline V gene data show CDR1 as MNHEY and CDR2 as SVGEGT.